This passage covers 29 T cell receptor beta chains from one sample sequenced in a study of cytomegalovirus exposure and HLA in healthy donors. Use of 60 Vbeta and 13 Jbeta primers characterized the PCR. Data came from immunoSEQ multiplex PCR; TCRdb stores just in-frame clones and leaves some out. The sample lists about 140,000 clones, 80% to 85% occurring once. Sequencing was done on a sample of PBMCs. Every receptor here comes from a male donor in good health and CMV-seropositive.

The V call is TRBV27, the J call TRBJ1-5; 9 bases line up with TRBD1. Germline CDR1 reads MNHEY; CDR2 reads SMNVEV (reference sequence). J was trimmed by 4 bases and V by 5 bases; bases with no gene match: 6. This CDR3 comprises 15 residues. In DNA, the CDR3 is TGTGCCAGCAGTGCAGGGACAGGGAGAAATCAGCCCCAGCATTTT. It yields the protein CASSAGTGRNQPQHF.

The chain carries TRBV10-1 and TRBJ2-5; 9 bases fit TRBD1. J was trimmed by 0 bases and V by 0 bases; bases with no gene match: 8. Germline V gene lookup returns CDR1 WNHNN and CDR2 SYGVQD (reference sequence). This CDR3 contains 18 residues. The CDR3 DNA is TGCGCCAGCAGTGAGTCCACACTCCGGGACAGGGACCAAGAGACCCAGTACTTC. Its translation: CASSESTLRDRDQETQYF.

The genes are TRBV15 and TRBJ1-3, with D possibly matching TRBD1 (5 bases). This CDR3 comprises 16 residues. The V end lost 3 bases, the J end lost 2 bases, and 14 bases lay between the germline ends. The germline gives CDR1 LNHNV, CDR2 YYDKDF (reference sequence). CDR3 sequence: CATSRPTAPTGNTIYF. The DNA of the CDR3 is TGTGCCACCAGCAGGCCGACAGCGCCAACTGGAAACACCATATATTTT.

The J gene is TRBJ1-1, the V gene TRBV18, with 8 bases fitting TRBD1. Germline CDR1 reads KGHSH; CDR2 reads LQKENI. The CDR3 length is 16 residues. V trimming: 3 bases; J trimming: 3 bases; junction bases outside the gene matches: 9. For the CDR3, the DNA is TGTGCCAGCTCACCCCCAGGATACAGGGGGGACACTGAAGCTTTCTTT. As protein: CASSPPGYRGDTEAFF.

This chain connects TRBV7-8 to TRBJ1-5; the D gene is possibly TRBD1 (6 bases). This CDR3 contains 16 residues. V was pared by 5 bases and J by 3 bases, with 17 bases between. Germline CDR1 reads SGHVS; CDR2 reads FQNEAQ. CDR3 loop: CASSPEGGALNQPQHF. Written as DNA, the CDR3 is TGTGCCAGCAGCCCCGAGGGGGGGGCCCTCAATCAGCCCCAGCATTTT. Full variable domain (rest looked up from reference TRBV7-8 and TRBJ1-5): GAGVSQSPRYKVAKRGQDVALRCDPISGHVSLFWYQQALGQGPEFLTYFQNEAQLDKSGLPSDRFFAERPEGSVSTLKIQRTQQEDSAVYLCASSPEGGALNQPQHFGDGTRLSIL.

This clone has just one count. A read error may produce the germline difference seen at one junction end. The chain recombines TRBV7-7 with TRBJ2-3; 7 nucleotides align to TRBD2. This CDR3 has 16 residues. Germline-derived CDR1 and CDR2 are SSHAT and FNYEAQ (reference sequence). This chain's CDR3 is CASSRNPGGGADTQYF. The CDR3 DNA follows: TGTGCTAGCAGCCGGAACCCGGGAGGTGGAGCAGATACGCAGTATTTT.

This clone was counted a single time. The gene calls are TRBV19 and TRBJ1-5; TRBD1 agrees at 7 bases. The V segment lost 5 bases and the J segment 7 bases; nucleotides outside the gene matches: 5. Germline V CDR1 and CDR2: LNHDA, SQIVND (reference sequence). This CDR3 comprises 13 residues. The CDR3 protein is CASSSQGRQPQHF. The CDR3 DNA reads TGTGCCAGTAGTTCACAGGGGCGGCAGCCCCAGCATTTT.

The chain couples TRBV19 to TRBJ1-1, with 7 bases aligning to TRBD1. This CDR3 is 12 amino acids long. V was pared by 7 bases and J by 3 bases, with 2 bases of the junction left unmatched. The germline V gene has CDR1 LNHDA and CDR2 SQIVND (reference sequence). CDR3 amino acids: CASKGQYTEAFF. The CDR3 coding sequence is TGTGCCAGTAAGGGACAGTACACTGAAGCTTTCTTT.

DNA of the CDR3: TGTGCCAGCAGCTTAGGGAGGCTAGCGGCAACCTACGAGCAGTACTTC. This gives the protein CASSLGRLAATYEQYF. The V and J genes are TRBV5-5 and TRBJ2-7, with 7 bases matching TRBD2. Losses at the gene ends were 2 bases for V and 2 bases for J; bases not matched to a gene: 10. CDR1 and CDR2 (germline): SGHKS, YYEKEE (reference sequence). The CDR3 has 16 residues.

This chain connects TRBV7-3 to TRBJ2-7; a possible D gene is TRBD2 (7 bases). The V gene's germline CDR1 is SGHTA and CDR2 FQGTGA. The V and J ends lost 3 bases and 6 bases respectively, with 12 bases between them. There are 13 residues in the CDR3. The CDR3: CASSFAGGPEQYF. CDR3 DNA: TGTGCCAGCAGCTTCGCCGGGGGGCCCGAGCAGTACTTC.

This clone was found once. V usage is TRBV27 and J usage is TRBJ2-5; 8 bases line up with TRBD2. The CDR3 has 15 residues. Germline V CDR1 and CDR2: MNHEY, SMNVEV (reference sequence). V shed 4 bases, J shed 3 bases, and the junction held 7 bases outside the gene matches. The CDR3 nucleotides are TGTGCCAGCAGTTACCGGGGACTAGTTGAAGAGACCCAGTACTTC. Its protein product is CASSYRGLVEETQYF.

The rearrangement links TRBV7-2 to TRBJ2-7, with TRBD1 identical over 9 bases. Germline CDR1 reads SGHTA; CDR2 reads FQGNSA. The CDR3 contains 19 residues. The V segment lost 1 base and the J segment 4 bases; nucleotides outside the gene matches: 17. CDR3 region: CASSLVGDRVSGGLYEQYF. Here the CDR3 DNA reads TGTGCCAGCAGCTTAGTAGGGGACAGGGTCTCGGGGGGACTTTACGAGCAGTACTTC. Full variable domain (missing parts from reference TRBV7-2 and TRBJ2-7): GAGVSQSPSNKVTEKGKDVELRCDPISGHTALYWYRQSLGQGLEFLIYFQGNSAPDKSGLPSDRFSAERTGGSVSTLTIQRTQQEDSAVYLCASSLVGDRVSGGLYEQYFGPGTRLTVT.

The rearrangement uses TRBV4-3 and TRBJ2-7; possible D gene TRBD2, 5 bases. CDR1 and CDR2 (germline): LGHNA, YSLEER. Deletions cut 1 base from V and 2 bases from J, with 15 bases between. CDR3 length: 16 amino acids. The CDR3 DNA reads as TGCGCCAGCAGCCAAGTGTTATCCGCGGGCCCCTACGAGCAGTACTTC. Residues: CASSQVLSAGPYEQYF.

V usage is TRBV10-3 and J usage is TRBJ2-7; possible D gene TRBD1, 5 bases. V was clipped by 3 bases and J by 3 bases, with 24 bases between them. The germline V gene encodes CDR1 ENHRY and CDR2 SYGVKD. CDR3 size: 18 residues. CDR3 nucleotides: TGTGCCATCAGTGAAGGGGAATTCCCTTCCAACTTTAACTACGAGCAGTACTTC. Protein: CAISEGEFPSNFNYEQYF.

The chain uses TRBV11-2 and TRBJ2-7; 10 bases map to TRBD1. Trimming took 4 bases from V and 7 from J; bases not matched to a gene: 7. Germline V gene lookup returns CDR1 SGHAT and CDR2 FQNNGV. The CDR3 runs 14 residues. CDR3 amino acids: CASSYPGTGVEQYF. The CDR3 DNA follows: TGTGCCAGCAGCTACCCCGGGACAGGGGTAGAGCAGTACTTC.

As DNA, the CDR3 is TGTGCCAGCAGTGGTACCGCCGGCCTAGCAGCCTCCTCTGGGGCCAACGTCCTGACTTTC. It translates to CASSGTAGLAASSGANVLTF. V gene TRBV6-1 combines with J gene TRBJ2-6, with a tentative D call TRBD2 (5 bases). Trimming cost V 4 bases and J 0 bases, with 22 bases left between them. CDR3 length: 20 residues. The germline V gene has CDR1 MNHNS and CDR2 SASEGT.

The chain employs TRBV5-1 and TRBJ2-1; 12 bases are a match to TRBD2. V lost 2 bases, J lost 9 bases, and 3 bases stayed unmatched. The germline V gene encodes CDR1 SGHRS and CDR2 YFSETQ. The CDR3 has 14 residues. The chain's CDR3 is CASSLRLAGAEQFF. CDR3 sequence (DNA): TGCGCCAGCAGCTTAAGACTAGCGGGGGCTGAGCAGTTCTTC.

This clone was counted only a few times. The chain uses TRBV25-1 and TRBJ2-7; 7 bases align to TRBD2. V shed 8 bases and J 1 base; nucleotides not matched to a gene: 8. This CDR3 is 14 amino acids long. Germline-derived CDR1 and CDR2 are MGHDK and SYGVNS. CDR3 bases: TGTGCCAGCTCCCCCGGGCGGGAGTCCTACGAGCAGTACTTC. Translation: CASSPGRESYEQYF.

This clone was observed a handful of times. CDR3 sequence: CASSSSGQPNSPLHF. The CDR3 DNA sequence: TGTGCCAGCAGCTCGTCGGGACAGCCAAATTCACCCCTCCACTTT. The V and J genes are TRBV5-6 and TRBJ1-6, with TRBD1 matching 7 bases. There are 15 residues in the CDR3. With V trimmed by 3 bases and J by 7 bases, 7 bases remained unmatched. CDR1 is SGHDT and CDR2 is YYEEEE in the germline V gene.

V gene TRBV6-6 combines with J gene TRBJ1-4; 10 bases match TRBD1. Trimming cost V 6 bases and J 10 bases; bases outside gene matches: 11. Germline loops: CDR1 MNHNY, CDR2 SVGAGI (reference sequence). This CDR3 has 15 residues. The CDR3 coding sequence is TGTGCCAGCAGCCCCTCGGGACAGGGGTCCGGAAAACTGTTTTTT. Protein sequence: CASSPSGQGSGKLFF.

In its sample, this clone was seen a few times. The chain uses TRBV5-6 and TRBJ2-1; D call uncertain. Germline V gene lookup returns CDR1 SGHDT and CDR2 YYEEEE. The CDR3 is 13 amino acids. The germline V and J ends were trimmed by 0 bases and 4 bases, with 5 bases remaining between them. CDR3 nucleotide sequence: TGTGCCAGCAGCTTGGACGCGTACAATGAGCAGTTCTTC. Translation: CASSLDAYNEQFF.

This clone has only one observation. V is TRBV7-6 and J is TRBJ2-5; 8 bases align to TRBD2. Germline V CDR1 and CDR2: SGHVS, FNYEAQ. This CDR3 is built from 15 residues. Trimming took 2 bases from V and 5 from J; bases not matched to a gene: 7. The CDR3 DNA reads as TGTGCCAGCAGCTTAAATCCGACTAGCGAGGAGACCCAGTACTTC. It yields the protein CASSLNPTSEETQYF. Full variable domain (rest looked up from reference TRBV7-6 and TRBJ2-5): GAGVSQSPRYKVTKRGQDVALRCDPISGHVSLYWYRQALGQGPEFLTYFNYEAQQDKSGLPNDRFSAERPEGSISTLTIQRTEQRDSAMYRCASSLNPTSEETQYFGPGTRLLVL.

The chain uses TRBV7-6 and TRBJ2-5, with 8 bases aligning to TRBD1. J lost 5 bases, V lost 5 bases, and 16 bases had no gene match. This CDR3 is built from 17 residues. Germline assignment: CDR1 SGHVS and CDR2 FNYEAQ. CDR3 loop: CASSESPLQGVGETQYF. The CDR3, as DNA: TGTGCCAGCAGCGAAAGTCCGTTACAGGGGGTAGGGGAGACCCAGTACTTC.

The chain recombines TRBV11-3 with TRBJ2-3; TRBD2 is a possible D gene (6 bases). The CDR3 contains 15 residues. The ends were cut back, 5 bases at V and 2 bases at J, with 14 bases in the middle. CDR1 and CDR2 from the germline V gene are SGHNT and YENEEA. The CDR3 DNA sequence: TGTGCCAGCAGCCCGGGACTTTCTCACACAGATACGCAGTATTTT. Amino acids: CASSPGLSHTDTQYF.

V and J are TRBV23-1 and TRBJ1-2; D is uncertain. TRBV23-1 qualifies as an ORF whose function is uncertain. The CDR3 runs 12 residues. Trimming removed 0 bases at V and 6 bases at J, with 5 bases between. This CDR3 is CASSQSQDGYTF. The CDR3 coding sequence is TGCGCCAGCAGTCAATCGCAGGATGGCTACACCTTC.

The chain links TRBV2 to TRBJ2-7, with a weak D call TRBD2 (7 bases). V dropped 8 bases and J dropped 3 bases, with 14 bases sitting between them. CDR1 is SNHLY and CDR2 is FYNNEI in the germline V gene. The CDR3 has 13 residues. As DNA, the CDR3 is TGTGCCAGCGGGGGGGCGAACTACTACGAGCAGTACTTC. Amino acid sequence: CASGGANYYEQYF.

The CDR3 nucleotides read TGTGCCAGCAGCGTAGGGGCAGGCGGGGAAGGGGATCAGCCCCAGCATTTT. Translated: CASSVGAGGEGDQPQHF. The rearrangement joins TRBV9 to TRBJ1-5, with D possibly being TRBD1 (5 bases). The CDR3 is made up of 17 amino acids. CDR1 and CDR2 (germline): SGDLS, YYNGEE. V lost 0 bases to trimming and J lost 5 bases, with 18 bases between them.

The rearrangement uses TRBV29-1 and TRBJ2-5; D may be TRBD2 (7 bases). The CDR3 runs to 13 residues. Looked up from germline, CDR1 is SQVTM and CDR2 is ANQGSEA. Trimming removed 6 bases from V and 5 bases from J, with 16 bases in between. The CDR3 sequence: CSVARGAWETQYF. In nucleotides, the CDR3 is TGCAGCGTCGCTCGGGGGGCATGGGAGACCCAGTACTTC.

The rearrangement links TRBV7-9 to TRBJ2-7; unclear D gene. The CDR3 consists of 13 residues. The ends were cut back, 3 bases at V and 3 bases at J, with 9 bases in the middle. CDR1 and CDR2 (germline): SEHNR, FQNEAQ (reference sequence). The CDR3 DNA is TGTGCCAGCAGCTTTTACACGAACTACGAGCAGTACTTC. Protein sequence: CASSFYTNYEQYF.